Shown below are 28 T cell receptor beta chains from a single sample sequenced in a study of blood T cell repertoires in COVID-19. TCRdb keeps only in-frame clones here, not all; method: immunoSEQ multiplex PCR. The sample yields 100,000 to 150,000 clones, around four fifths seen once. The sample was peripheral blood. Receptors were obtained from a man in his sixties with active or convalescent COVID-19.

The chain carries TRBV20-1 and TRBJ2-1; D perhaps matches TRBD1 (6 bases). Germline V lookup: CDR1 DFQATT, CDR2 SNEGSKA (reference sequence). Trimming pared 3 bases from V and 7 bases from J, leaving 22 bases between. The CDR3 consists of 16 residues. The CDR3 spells CSASRWGLAEQNEQFF. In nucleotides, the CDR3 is TGCAGTGCTAGTCGCTGGGGGCTAGCTGAGCAGAATGAGCAGTTCTTC.

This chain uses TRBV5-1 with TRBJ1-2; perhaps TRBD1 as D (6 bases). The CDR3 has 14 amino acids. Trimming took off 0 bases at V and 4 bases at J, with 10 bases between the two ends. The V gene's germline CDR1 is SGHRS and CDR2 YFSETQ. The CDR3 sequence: CASSLGGQGYGYTF. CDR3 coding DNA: TGCGCCAGCAGCTTGGGGGGGCAAGGCTATGGCTACACCTTC.

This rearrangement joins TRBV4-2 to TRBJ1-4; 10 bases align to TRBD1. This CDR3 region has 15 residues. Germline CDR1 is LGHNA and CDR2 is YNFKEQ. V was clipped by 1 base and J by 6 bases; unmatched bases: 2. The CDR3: CASSQGGQGDEKLFF. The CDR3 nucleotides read TGTGCCAGCAGCCAAGGCGGACAGGGGGATGAAAAACTGTTTTTT.

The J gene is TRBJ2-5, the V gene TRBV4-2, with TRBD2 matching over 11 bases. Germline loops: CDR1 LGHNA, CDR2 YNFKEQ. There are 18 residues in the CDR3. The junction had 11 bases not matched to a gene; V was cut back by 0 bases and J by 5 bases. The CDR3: CASSQDIAGGPSEETQYF. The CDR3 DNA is TGTGCCAGCAGCCAAGATATAGCGGGAGGGCCCAGTGAGGAGACCCAGTACTTC.

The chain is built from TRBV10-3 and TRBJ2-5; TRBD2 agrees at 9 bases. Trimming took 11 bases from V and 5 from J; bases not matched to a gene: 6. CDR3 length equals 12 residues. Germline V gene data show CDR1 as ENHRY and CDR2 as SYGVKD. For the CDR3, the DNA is TGTGCCGTAAAAGGACTAGCGGAGACCCAGTACTTC. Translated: CAVKGLAETQYF.

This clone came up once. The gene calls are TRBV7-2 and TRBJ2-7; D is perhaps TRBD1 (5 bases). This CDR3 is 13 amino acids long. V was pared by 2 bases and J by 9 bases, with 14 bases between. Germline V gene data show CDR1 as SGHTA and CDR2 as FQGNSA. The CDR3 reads CASSLSRVQRQYF. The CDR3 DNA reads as TGTGCCAGCAGCTTAAGCAGGGTTCAGAGGCAGTACTTC.

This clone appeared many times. The CDR3 region is CASSTRTGNTEAFF. The CDR3, as DNA: TGTGCCAGCAGCACCCGGACAGGGAACACTGAAGCTTTCTTT. The gene calls are TRBV7-3 and TRBJ1-1, with 7 positions matching TRBD1. From germline, CDR1 is SGHTA and CDR2 FQGTGA. Trimming at V came to 5 bases and at J to 1 base, leaving 4 bases not matched to a gene. CDR3 length equals 14 residues. Looking up the rest from reference TRBV7-3 and TRBJ1-1 gives the full variable domain: GAGVSQTPSNKVTEKGKYVELRCDPISGHTALYWYRQSLGQGPEFLIYFQGTGAADDSGLPNDRFFAVRPEGSVSTLKIQRTERGDSAVYLCASSTRTGNTEAFFGQGTRLTVV.

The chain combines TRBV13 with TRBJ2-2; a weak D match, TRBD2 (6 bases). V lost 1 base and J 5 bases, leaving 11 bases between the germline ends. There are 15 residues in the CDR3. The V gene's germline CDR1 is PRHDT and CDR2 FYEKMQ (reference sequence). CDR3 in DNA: TGTGCCAGCAGCTTAGATGCTGGGGGGACCGGGGAGCTGTTTTTT. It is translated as CASSLDAGGTGELFF.

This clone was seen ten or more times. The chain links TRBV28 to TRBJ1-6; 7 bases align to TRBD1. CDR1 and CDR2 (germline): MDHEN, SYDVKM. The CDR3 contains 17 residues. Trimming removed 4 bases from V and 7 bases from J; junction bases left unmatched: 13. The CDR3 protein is CASSSNRGTEGNSPLHF. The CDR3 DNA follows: TGTGCCAGCAGTTCCAACAGGGGAACCGAAGGGAATTCACCCCTCCACTTT.

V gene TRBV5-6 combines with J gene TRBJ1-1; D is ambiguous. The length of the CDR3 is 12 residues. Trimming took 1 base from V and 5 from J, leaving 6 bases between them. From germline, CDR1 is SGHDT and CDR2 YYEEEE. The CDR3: CASSLYTTEAFF. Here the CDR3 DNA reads TGTGCCAGCAGCTTGTATACAACTGAAGCTTTCTTT. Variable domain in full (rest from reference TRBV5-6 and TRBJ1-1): DAGVTQSPTHLIKTRGQQVTLRCSPKSGHDTVSWYQQALGQGPQFIFQYYEEEERQRGNFPDRFSGHQFPNYSSELNVNALLLGDSALYLCASSLYTTEAFFGQGTRLTVV.

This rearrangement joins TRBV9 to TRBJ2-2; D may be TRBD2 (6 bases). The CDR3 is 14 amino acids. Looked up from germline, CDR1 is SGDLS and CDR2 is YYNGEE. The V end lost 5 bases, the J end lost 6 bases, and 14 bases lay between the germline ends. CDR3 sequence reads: CASSWDWGAGELFF. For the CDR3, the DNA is TGTGCCAGCAGTTGGGACTGGGGGGCCGGGGAGCTGTTTTTT.

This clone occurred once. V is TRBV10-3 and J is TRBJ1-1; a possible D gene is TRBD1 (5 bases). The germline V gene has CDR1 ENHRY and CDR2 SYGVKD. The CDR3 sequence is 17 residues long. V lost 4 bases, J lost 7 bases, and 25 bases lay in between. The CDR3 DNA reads TGTGCCATCAGTGGGGGACGTGGATTCGGGAGGAAGAGTGAAGCTTTCTTT. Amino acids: CAISGGRGFGRKSEAFF.

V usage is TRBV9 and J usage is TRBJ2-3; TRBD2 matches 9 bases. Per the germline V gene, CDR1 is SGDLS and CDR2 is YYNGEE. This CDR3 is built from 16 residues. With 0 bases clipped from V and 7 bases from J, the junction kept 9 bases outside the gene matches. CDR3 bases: TGTGCCAGCAGCGTAGGTAGCGGGGGACCTAAAAATACGCAGTATTTT. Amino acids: CASSVGSGGPKNTQYF.

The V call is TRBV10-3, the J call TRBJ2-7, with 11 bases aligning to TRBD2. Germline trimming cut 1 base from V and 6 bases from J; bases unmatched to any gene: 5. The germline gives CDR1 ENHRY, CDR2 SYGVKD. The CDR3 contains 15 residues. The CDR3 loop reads CAISELSSGRREQYF. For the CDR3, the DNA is TGTGCCATCAGTGAGTTATCTAGCGGGAGGCGCGAGCAGTACTTC.

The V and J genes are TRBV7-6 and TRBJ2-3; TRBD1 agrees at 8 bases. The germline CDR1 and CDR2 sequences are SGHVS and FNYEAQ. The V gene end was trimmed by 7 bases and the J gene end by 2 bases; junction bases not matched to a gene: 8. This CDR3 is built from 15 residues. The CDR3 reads CASIAGGPFTDTQYF. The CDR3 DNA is TGTGCCAGCATCGCAGGGGGCCCCTTCACAGATACGCAGTATTTT.

The CDR3 here is CASSLLHQETQYF. CDR3 sequence (DNA): TGTGCCAGCAGCTTACTACACCAAGAGACCCAGTACTTC. The chain employs TRBV7-3 and TRBJ2-5; no definite D call. The CDR3 sequence is 13 residues long. Germline CDR1 SGHTA, CDR2 FQGTGA. V was trimmed by 2 bases and J by 0 bases, leaving 4 bases between them. The whole variable domain, filled in from reference TRBV7-3 and TRBJ2-5, reads GAGVSQTPSNKVTEKGKYVELRCDPISGHTALYWYRQSLGQGPEFLIYFQGTGAADDSGLPNDRFFAVRPEGSVSTLKIQRTERGDSAVYLCASSLLHQETQYFGPGTRLLVL.

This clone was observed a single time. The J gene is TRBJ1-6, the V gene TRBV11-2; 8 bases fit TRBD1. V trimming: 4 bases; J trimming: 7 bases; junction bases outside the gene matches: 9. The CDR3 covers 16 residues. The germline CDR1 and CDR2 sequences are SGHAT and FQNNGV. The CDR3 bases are TGTGCCAGCAGCTACGACAGGGGACTCGGCAATTCACCCCTCCACTTT. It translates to CASSYDRGLGNSPLHF.

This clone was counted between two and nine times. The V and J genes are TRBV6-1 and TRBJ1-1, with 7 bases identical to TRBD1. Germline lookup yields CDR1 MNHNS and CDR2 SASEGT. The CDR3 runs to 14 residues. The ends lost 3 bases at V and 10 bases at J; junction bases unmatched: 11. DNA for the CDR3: TGTGCCAGCAGTGACAGGGGGACGCCCTGGGGAGCTTTCTTT. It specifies CASSDRGTPWGAFF.

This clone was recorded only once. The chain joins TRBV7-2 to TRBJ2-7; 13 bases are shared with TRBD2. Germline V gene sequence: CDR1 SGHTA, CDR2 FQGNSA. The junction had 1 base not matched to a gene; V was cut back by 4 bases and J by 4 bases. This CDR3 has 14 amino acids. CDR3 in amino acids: CASSSTSGRYEQYF. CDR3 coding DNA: TGTGCCAGCAGCTCGACTAGCGGGAGGTACGAGCAGTACTTC.

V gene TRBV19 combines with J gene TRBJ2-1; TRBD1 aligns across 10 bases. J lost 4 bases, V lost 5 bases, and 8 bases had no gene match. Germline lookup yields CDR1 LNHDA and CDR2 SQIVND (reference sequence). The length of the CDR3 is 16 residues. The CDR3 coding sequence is TGTGCCAGTAGTGCACAAGGACAGGGGGGATACAATGAGCAGTTCTTC. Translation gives CASSAQGQGGYNEQFF.

This CDR3 reads CASSTRGPGANVLTF. DNA for the CDR3: TGTGCCAGCTCTACCAGGGGACCTGGGGCCAACGTCCTGACTTTC. This chain connects TRBV18 to TRBJ2-6; D is perhaps TRBD1 (6 bases). Deletions cut 6 bases from V and 2 bases from J, with 11 bases between. Germline CDR1 reads KGHSH; CDR2 reads LQKENI. The CDR3 is 15 residues long.

The CDR3 bases are TGTGCCAGTAGTATAGATCCGGGTTTAAGGAATCAGCCCCAGCATTTT. Residues: CASSIDPGLRNQPQHF. This rearrangement joins TRBV19 to TRBJ1-5; no firm D call. The CDR3 has 16 amino acids. V shed 0 bases and J shed 4 bases, with 13 bases lying between them. Germline-derived CDR1 and CDR2 are LNHDA and SQIVND (reference sequence).

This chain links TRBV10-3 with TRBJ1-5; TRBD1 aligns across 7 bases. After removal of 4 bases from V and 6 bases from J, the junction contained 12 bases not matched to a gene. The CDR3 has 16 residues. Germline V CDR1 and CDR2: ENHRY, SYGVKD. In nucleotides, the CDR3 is TGTGCCATCAGTGTGGGTGCACAGGGGCCCGGTCAGCCCCAGCATTTT. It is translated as CAISVGAQGPGQPQHF.

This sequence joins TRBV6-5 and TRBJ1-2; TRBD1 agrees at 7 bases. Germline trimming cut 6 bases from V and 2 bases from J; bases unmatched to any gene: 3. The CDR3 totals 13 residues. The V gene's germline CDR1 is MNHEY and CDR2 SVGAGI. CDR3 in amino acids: CASRRDRNYGYTF. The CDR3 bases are TGTGCCAGCAGGAGGGACAGAAACTATGGCTACACCTTC.

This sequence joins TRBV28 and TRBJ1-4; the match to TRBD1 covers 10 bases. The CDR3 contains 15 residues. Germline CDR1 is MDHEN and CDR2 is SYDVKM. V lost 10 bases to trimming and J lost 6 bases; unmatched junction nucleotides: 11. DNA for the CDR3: TGTGCCACCTTCCGTCCGGGGACAGGGGATGAAAAACTGTTTTTT. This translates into CATFRPGTGDEKLFF.

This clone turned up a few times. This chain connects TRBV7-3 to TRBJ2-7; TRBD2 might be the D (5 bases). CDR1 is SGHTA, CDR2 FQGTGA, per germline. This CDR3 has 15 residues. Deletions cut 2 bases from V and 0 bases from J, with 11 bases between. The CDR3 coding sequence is TGTGCCAGCAGCTTATATGTTGGGAGCTCCTACGAGCAGTACTTC. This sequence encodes CASSLYVGSSYEQYF.

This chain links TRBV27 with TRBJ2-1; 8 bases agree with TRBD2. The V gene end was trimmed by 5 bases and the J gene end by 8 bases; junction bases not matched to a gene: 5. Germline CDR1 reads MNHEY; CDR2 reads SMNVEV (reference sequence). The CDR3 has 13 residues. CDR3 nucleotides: TGTGCCAGCAGTCCTCGGACTAGCCATGAGCAGTTCTTC. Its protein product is CASSPRTSHEQFF.

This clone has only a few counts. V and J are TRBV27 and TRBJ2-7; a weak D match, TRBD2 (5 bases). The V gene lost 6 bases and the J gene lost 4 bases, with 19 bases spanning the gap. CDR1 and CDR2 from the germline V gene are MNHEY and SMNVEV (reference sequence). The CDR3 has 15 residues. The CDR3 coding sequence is TGTGCCAGCAGCCCCCATCGGCTAGCATTGTACGAGCAGTACTTC. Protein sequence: CASSPHRLALYEQYF.